Each of the 5 T cell receptor beta chains below was sequenced from the same sample in a study of T cell responses to AZD1222 COVID-19 vaccine. Assay: immunoSEQ multiplex PCR; the TCRdb copy retains only in-frame clones and omits some. The repertoire consists of tens of thousands of clones, with 75% to 85% occurring once and the leading ten covering 40% to 65%. The sample in question was peripheral blood, obtained on day 0 of AZD1222 vaccination. These receptors came from an adult in good health.

The chain joins TRBV6-5 to TRBJ1-4; D unclear. Trimming took off 5 bases at V and 0 bases at J, with 10 bases between the two ends. Looked up from germline, CDR1 is MNHEY and CDR2 is SVGAGI. The CDR3 covers 15 residues. The CDR3 region has the DNA TGTGCCAGCAGTCCCCGGACGGCAACTAATGAAAAACTGTTTTTT. Translated, it gives CASSPRTATNEKLFF.

This chain links TRBV19 with TRBJ1-2, with a weak D call TRBD1 (5 bases). The germline V and J ends were trimmed by 6 bases and 6 bases, with 23 bases remaining between them. The CDR3 spans 16 residues. Germline V gene data show CDR1 as LNHDA and CDR2 as SQIVND (reference sequence). CDR3 in amino acids: CASRVPSPRGGNGYTF. The CDR3 bases are TGTGCCAGTAGAGTACCTTCCCCGAGGGGAGGAAATGGCTACACCTTC.

The chain couples TRBV19 to TRBJ1-2; no reliable D call. V was shortened by 8 bases and J by 4 bases, with 17 bases between the two germline ends. The CDR3 spans 14 residues. Germline loops: CDR1 LNHDA, CDR2 SQIVND (reference sequence). This chain's CDR3 is CASAPTATGYGYTF. The CDR3 DNA reads TGTGCCAGTGCCCCCACAGCGACGGGCTATGGCTACACCTTC.

This clone was seen a few times. J is TRBJ2-7 and V is TRBV28; 8 bases map to TRBD1. The germline gives CDR1 MDHEN, CDR2 SYDVKM. The CDR3 has 14 residues. After removal of 8 bases from V and 2 bases from J, the junction contained 8 bases not matched to a gene. CDR3 sequence: CASLPTGAPYEQYF. CDR3 nucleotides: TGTGCCAGCCTGCCGACAGGGGCCCCCTACGAGCAGTACTTC.

This CDR3 reads CASSFQENTEAFF. Here the CDR3 DNA reads TGTGCCAGCAGCTTTCAGGAGAACACTGAAGCTTTCTTT. V and J are TRBV11-3 and TRBJ1-1; D gene ambiguous. Germline-derived CDR1 and CDR2 are SGHNT and YENEEA. The CDR3 is 13 residues long. The V gene lost 3 bases and the J gene lost 1 base, with 6 bases spanning the gap.